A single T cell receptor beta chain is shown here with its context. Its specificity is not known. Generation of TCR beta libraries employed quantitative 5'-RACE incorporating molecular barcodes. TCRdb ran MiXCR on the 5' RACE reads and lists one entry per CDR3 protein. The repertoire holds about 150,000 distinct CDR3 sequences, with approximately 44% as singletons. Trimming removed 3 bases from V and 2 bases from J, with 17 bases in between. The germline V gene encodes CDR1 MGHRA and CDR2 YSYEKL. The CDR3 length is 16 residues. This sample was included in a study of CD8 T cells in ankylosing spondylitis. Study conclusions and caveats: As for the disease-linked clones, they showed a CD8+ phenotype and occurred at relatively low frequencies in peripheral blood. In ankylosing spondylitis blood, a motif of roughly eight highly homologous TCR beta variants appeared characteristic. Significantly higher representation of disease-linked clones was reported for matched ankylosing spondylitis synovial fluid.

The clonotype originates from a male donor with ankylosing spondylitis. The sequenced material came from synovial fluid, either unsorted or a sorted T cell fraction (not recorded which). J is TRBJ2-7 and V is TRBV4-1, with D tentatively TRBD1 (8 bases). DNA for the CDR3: TGCGCCAGCAGCCATCCCGGGGGGACAGGAACCTACGAGCAGTACTTC. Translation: CASSHPGGTGTYEQYF.